This entry lists 26 T cell receptor beta chains sequenced from one sample in a study of T cells in Graves' hyperthyroidism and ophthalmopathy. The CDR3 regions of TCR beta were amplified from RNA transcripts. First-round RT-PCR targeting the TCR CDR3 was performed with the HTBI primer set. TCRdb re-called the multiplex PCR reads through MiXCR, storing one row per CDR3 protein. The sample has a few hundred thousand distinct CDR3 sequences; 15% to 20% are singletons. The sequenced sample consisted of blood. These TCRs come from a woman under 30 with Graves' hyperthyroidism.

This clonotype was seen more than once but under ten times. The chain joins TRBV5-1 to TRBJ1-6, with 7 nucleotides matching TRBD1. Germline CDR1 SGHRS, CDR2 YFSETQ. V shed 5 bases, J shed 7 bases, and the junction held 6 bases outside the gene matches. This CDR3 contains 14 residues. The chain's CDR3 is CASRSTGMNSPLHF. The DNA for the CDR3 is TGCGCCAGCAGATCGACAGGGATGAATTCACCCCTCCACTTT. Drawing the rest from reference TRBV5-1 and TRBJ1-6, the complete variable domain is KAGVTQTPRYLIKTRGQQVTLSCSPISGHRSVSWYQQTPGQGLQFLFEYFSETQRNKGNFPGRFSGRQFSNSRSEMNVSTLELGDSALYLCASRSTGMNSPLHFGNGTRLTVT.

The table lists this clonotype with many counts. The V and J genes are TRBV3-1 and TRBJ2-7, with D perhaps matching TRBD2 (5 bases). The V gene lost 2 bases and the J gene lost 5 bases, with 10 bases spanning the gap. This CDR3 is built from 13 residues. Germline-derived CDR1 and CDR2 are LGHDT and YNNKEL (reference sequence). CDR3 loop: CASSQFDGNEQYF. CDR3 bases: TGTGCCAGCAGCCAATTTGACGGGAACGAGCAGTACTTC.

This clonotype came up many times. The chain uses TRBV6-1 and TRBJ1-3; no clear D gene. Germline assignment: CDR1 MNHNS and CDR2 SASEGT. The germline V and J ends were trimmed by 3 bases and 7 bases, with 22 bases remaining between them. This CDR3 spans 17 amino acids. The CDR3 nucleotides are TGTGCCAGCAGTGATAGCGTAACAGAAATTTTCACGAACACCATATATTTT. It is translated as CASSDSVTEIFTNTIYF.

The sample holds many counts of this clonotype. The chain employs TRBV5-5 and TRBJ2-5; 10 bases are a match to TRBD1. With V trimmed by 5 bases and J by 5 bases, 6 bases remained unmatched. CDR1 is SGHKS and CDR2 is YYEKEE in the germline V gene (reference sequence). The CDR3 is made up of 14 amino acids. The CDR3 DNA reads TGTGCCAGCAGTTACGGGACAGGGGCCGAGACCCAGTACTTC. Encoded protein: CASSYGTGAETQYF.

This clonotype was observed many times. The rearrangement joins TRBV12-3 or TRBV12-4 to TRBJ2-7; no firm D call. Trimming shortened V by 5 bases and J by 4 bases, and 18 bases separated the two germline ends. This CDR3 has 15 residues. Written as DNA, the CDR3 is TGTGCCAGCAGTGACTCTACCCGTCTTAATTACGAGCAGTACTTC. This encodes CASSDSTRLNYEQYF.

The V call is TRBV6-1, the J call TRBJ2-4, with 7 bases fitting TRBD1. With 9 bases clipped from V and 7 bases from J, the junction kept 6 bases outside the gene matches. The CDR3 spans 12 residues. Germline-derived CDR1 and CDR2 are MNHNS and SASEGT. The CDR3 sequence is CASEDRWNIQYF. The CDR3 coding sequence is TGTGCCAGTGAGGACAGGTGGAACATTCAGTACTTC.

This clonotype was detected many times. A read error may be the cause here, since a much bigger clone is one base away. The CDR3 is CASSCNEIYEQYF. DNA of the CDR3: TGTGCCAGCAGTTGTAATGAGATATACGAGCAGTACTTC. This chain connects TRBV6-2 or TRBV6-3 to TRBJ2-7; no firm D call. V was shortened by 4 bases and J by 4 bases, with 11 bases between the two germline ends. Per germline, CDR1 MNHEY and CDR2 SVGEGT. The CDR3 totals 13 residues.

This chain connects TRBV7-2 to TRBJ2-5, with 8 bases fitting TRBD2. The germline V gene has CDR1 SGHTA and CDR2 FQGNSA. The CDR3 contains 14 residues. V gave up 11 bases and J gave up 4 bases; unmatched junction bases: 12. CDR3 coding DNA: TGTGCCGGAAGACTAGCGAGCCTACGAGAGACCCAGTACTTC. It is translated as CAGRLASLRETQYF.

This clonotype was detected many times. This rearrangement joins TRBV19 to TRBJ1-1; perhaps TRBD1 as D (5 bases). The CDR3 contains 15 residues. The germline V gene encodes CDR1 LNHDA and CDR2 SQIVND (reference sequence). Trimming cost V 0 bases and J 1 base, with 9 bases left between them. The CDR3 sequence is CASSIETASNTEAFF. In nucleotides, the CDR3 is TGTGCCAGTAGTATAGAGACAGCCTCGAACACTGAAGCTTTCTTT.

The genes are TRBV6-1 and TRBJ2-7, with D perhaps matching TRBD1 (6 bases). CDR1 is MNHNS, CDR2 SASEGT, per germline. The CDR3 is 16 amino acids. V was cut by 2 bases and J by 2 bases, with 16 bases left in between. The CDR3 region has the DNA TGTGCCAGCAGTGAAATCTTCGGGACAAATACCTACGAGCAGTACTTC. Its protein product is CASSEIFGTNTYEQYF.

This clonotype was observed at least ten times. The chain links TRBV2 to TRBJ1-1; possibly TRBD1 for D (6 bases). The germline V gene has CDR1 SNHLY and CDR2 FYNNEI. With 6 bases removed from V and 0 bases from J, the gap between germline ends came to 11 bases. The CDR3 contains 14 residues. The CDR3 spells CASRDSTMNTEAFF. Here the CDR3 DNA reads TGTGCCAGCAGGGACAGTACCATGAACACTGAAGCTTTCTTT.

The J gene is TRBJ1-2, the V gene TRBV24-1; no clear D. The CDR3 totals 13 residues. V lost 2 bases and J 4 bases, leaving 7 bases between the germline ends. CDR1 is KGHDR and CDR2 is SFDVKD in the germline V gene. The CDR3 protein is CATSDSQGYGYTF. CDR3 nucleotide sequence: TGTGCCACCAGTGATTCACAAGGCTATGGCTACACCTTC.

This clonotype was counted at least ten times. V gene TRBV12-3 or TRBV12-4 combines with J gene TRBJ1-5; D gene unclear. V was cut by 5 bases and J by 5 bases, with 10 bases left in between. CDR3 size: 13 residues. The CDR3 sequence: CASSPREYQPQHF. The CDR3 DNA reads TGTGCCAGCAGTCCTCGGGAGTATCAGCCCCAGCATTTT.

J is TRBJ1-4 and V is TRBV13; D is uncertain. The CDR3 length is 17 residues. The ends were cut back, 6 bases at V and 2 bases at J, with 19 bases in the middle. Germline CDR1 reads PRHDT; CDR2 reads FYEKMQ (reference sequence). CDR3 in amino acids: CASSPGPTEATNEKLFF. The DNA for the CDR3 is TGTGCCAGCAGTCCCGGGCCAACGGAGGCGACTAATGAAAAACTGTTTTTT.

This clonotype was seen many times. The chain employs TRBV25-1 and TRBJ1-5; D may be TRBD1 (5 bases). This CDR3 has 17 residues. V dropped 1 base and J dropped 0 bases, with 13 bases sitting between them. CDR1 is MGHDK and CDR2 is SYGVNS in the germline V gene. The CDR3 here is CASSESQDSLSNQPQHF. CDR3 in DNA: TGTGCCAGCAGTGAATCCCAAGACAGCCTTAGCAATCAGCCCCAGCATTTT.

This clonotype was observed at least ten times. This chain joins TRBV12-3 or TRBV12-4 and TRBJ1-6, with D tentatively TRBD1 (6 bases). V lost 3 bases, J lost 8 bases, and 8 bases lay in between. This CDR3 is built from 13 residues. The CDR3 DNA reads as TGTGCCAGCAGTTTCCGACAGGATTCACCCCTCCACTTT. Residues: CASSFRQDSPLHF.

This clonotype has ten or more counts. CDR3 residues: CAISNPNTEAFF. In DNA, the CDR3 is TGTGCCATCAGTAACCCGAACACTGAAGCTTTCTTT. The chain couples TRBV10-3 to TRBJ1-1; D is undetermined. Trimming pared 5 bases from V and 1 base from J, leaving 5 bases between. Germline CDR1 is ENHRY and CDR2 is SYGVKD. This CDR3 is built from 12 residues.

Turning to this clonotype: Here the CDR3 omits its conserved ending phenylalanine or tryptophan, so a read error is the likely source. The DNA is omitted, as the CDR3 cannot be located on it reliably, and the CDR3 follows TCRdb's listing. V is TRBV6-4 and J is TRBJ2-2; the table's D call, TRBD2, has no DNA check behind it. Inclusive of both ends, the CDR3 amounts to 13 amino acids. The germline V gene has CDR1 MRHNA and CDR2 SNTAGT. CDR3 protein: CASSERGTGELCL.

The chain employs TRBV6-1 and TRBJ2-5; 7 bases match TRBD2. This CDR3 contains 16 residues. Trimming at V came to 6 bases and at J to 3 bases, leaving 13 bases not matched to a gene. The germline V gene encodes CDR1 MNHNS and CDR2 SASEGT. The CDR3 coding sequence is TGTGCCAGCAGGACTAATCGGGGGGAGGTCGAAGAGACCCAGTACTTC. Protein sequence: CASRTNRGEVEETQYF.

This clonotype was counted ten times or more. The rearrangement joins TRBV20-1 to TRBJ2-7; TRBD2 is a possible D gene (6 bases). The germline V gene encodes CDR1 DFQATT and CDR2 SNEGSKA (reference sequence). Trimming removed 7 bases from V and 9 bases from J, with 16 bases in between. The CDR3 totals 11 residues. The CDR3 bases are TGCAGTGGGGGGACTCTTTTACGGCAGTACTTC. Encoded protein: CSGGTLLRQYF.

This chain uses TRBV6-1 with TRBJ2-7; 7 nucleotides match TRBD1. The CDR3 is 13 amino acids. Losses at the gene ends were 10 bases for V and 1 base for J; bases not matched to a gene: 7. Germline CDR1 is MNHNS and CDR2 is SASEGT. The CDR3 region is CAIRTGVSYEQYF. The CDR3 DNA reads TGTGCCATCAGGACAGGAGTTTCCTACGAGCAGTACTTC.

This clonotype was seen repeatedly, ten times or more. The V gene is TRBV6-1, the J gene TRBJ2-7; D remains unclear. Germline V lookup: CDR1 MNHNS, CDR2 SASEGT. The CDR3 loop spans 13 amino acids. Trimming cost V 0 bases and J 2 bases, with 5 bases left between them. CDR3 coding DNA: TGTGCCAGCAGTGAAGCTACAGCCTACGAGCAGTACTTC. It specifies CASSEATAYEQYF.

There are many counts of this clonotype. V gene TRBV20-1 combines with J gene TRBJ2-7, with TRBD1 as a possible D gene (5 bases). Per germline, CDR1 DFQATT and CDR2 SNEGSKA (reference sequence). The CDR3 length is 13 residues. The V end was cut by 6 bases, the J end by 2 bases, with 14 bases between. Written as DNA, the CDR3 is TGCAGTGCCCCCCAGCAGGGAACCTACGAGCAGTACTTC. Translated: CSAPQQGTYEQYF.

The chain has TRBV20-1 and TRBJ2-2; D uncertain. CDR1 is DFQATT, CDR2 SNEGSKA, per germline (reference sequence). This CDR3 spans 15 amino acids. With 1 base removed from V and 0 bases from J, the gap between germline ends came to 9 bases. CDR3 residues: CSARGESANTGELFF. The CDR3 nucleotides read TGCAGTGCTAGAGGAGAGAGTGCGAACACCGGGGAGCTGTTTTTT.

This clonotype came up many times. This chain uses TRBV4-1 with TRBJ1-2; D call uncertain. The CDR3 is 12 amino acids. The germline V gene encodes CDR1 MGHRA and CDR2 YSYEKL. V shed 0 bases and J shed 3 bases, with 2 bases lying between them. The chain's CDR3 is CASSQEDYGYTF. Written as DNA, the CDR3 is TGCGCCAGCAGCCAAGAAGACTATGGCTACACCTTC.

This clonotype showed up many times. V and J are TRBV6-5 and TRBJ2-5; D possibly corresponds to TRBD1 (5 bases). This CDR3 spans 15 amino acids. V was shortened by 2 bases and J by 5 bases, with 15 bases between the two germline ends. Germline CDR1 and CDR2: MNHEY and SVGAGI. The CDR3 coding sequence is TGTGCCAGCAGTTACACACAGCAGGGTTTCGAGACCCAGTACTTC. This codes for CASSYTQQGFETQYF.